This passage covers 10 T cell receptor beta chains from one sample sequenced in a study of blood T cell repertoires in COVID-19. TCRdb's table, derived via immunoSEQ multiplex PCR, lists solely in-frame clones and lacks some. Altogether under 70,000 clones are present, roughly 89% being singletons, with the ten largest covering around an eighth. Sequenced sample: peripheral blood. These TCRs come from a man aged 60 to 69 with active COVID-19.

The DNA for the CDR3 is TGTGCCAGCAGCTCAGGACTACAGGGGCAAACTGAAGCTTTCTTT. Protein: CASSSGLQGQTEAFF. The chain uses TRBV11-3 and TRBJ1-1, with 7 bases identical to TRBD1. There are 15 residues in the CDR3. V shed 4 bases, J shed 5 bases, and the junction held 10 bases outside the gene matches. Germline values: CDR1 SGHNT, CDR2 YENEEA.

The J gene is TRBJ2-7, the V gene TRBV6-1; TRBD2 matches 14 bases. The CDR3 runs to 18 residues. Germline V gene sequence: CDR1 MNHNS, CDR2 SASEGT. J lost 2 bases, V lost 3 bases, and 9 bases had no gene match. This chain's CDR3 is CASSDGTSGGGLPYEQYF. CDR3 nucleotide sequence: TGTGCCAGCAGTGACGGGACTAGCGGGGGTGGTTTACCCTACGAGCAGTACTTC.

The genes are TRBV5-5 and TRBJ1-1, with 8 bases aligning to TRBD1. The germline V gene has CDR1 SGHKS and CDR2 YYEKEE (reference sequence). V shed 3 bases and J 4 bases; nucleotides not matched to a gene: 14. The CDR3 covers 17 residues. CDR3 protein: CASSYRPGGLGGTEAFF. The DNA for the CDR3 is TGTGCCAGCAGCTATCGCCCAGGGGGCCTGGGGGGCACTGAAGCTTTCTTT.

V gene TRBV30 combines with J gene TRBJ1-1, with D tentatively TRBD1 (5 bases). CDR1 and CDR2 (germline): GTSNPN, SVGIG (reference sequence). Trimming pared 3 bases from V and 4 bases from J, leaving 18 bases between. There are 15 residues in the CDR3. In DNA form, the CDR3 reads TGTGCCTGGAGAGCGGGACCCCTCATCTTCACTGAAGCTTTCTTT. Translated, it gives CAWRAGPLIFTEAFF.

The gene calls are TRBV27 and TRBJ1-4; TRBD1 might be the D (5 bases). The V end was cut by 2 bases, the J end by 2 bases, with 12 bases between. CDR1 and CDR2 (germline): MNHEY, SMNVEV (reference sequence). The CDR3 consists of 16 residues. The CDR3 spells CASSLVAQGTNEKLFF. The CDR3, as DNA: TGTGCCAGCAGTTTAGTGGCCCAGGGCACTAATGAAAAACTGTTTTTT.

This sequence joins TRBV4-1 and TRBJ2-6; D not resolved. CDR3 length equals 17 residues. The V and J ends lost 0 bases and 0 bases respectively, with 9 bases between them. Looked up from germline, CDR1 is MGHRA and CDR2 is YSYEKL. CDR3 sequence: CASSQDIRVSGANVLTF. The CDR3 coding sequence is TGCGCCAGCAGCCAAGATATTCGGGTCTCTGGGGCCAACGTCCTGACTTTC.

The chain uses TRBV27 and TRBJ1-5, with a tentative D call TRBD1 (6 bases). The CDR3 is 19 residues long. Trimming left V 5 bases short and J 1 base short, with 24 bases between. The germline gives CDR1 MNHEY, CDR2 SMNVEV (reference sequence). The CDR3, as DNA: TGTGCCAGCAGTCCCTCCGATTTTATGGGGGCGAGGAGCAATCAGCCCCAGCATTTT. It encodes CASSPSDFMGARSNQPQHF.

In DNA form, the CDR3 reads TGTGCCAGCAGGCGGCAGCCTGACTACGAGCAGTACTTC. Protein product: CASRRQPDYEQYF. The chain is built from TRBV6-5 and TRBJ2-7; the D is unclear. Between the trimmed V and J ends, which lost 6 bases and 3 bases, there was a span of 12 bases. Germline V gene sequence: CDR1 MNHEY, CDR2 SVGAGI. CDR3 size: 13 residues.

The sample holds one count of this clone. This chain uses TRBV28 with TRBJ2-7; D might be TRBD1 (6 bases). The V end lost 5 bases, the J end lost 2 bases, and 19 bases lay between the germline ends. Per the germline V gene, CDR1 is MDHEN and CDR2 is SYDVKM. The CDR3 runs to 16 residues. CDR3 DNA sequence: TGTGCCAGCAGTCCAACCCTCAGGGGCAGGACCTACGAGCAGTACTTC. Its translation is CASSPTLRGRTYEQYF.

This chain links TRBV27 with TRBJ2-7; 9 bases agree with TRBD1. Germline assignment: CDR1 MNHEY and CDR2 SMNVEV (reference sequence). This CDR3 has 15 amino acids. The trim removed 2 bases at V and 3 bases at J, leaving 5 bases unmatched. CDR3 sequence: CASSLGQGINYEQYF. The CDR3, as DNA: TGTGCCAGCAGTTTAGGACAGGGGATTAACTACGAGCAGTACTTC.